Listed below are T cell receptor beta chains from one sample, sequenced in a study of T cell responses to AZD1222 COVID-19 vaccine. Assay used: immunoSEQ multiplex PCR; TCRdb lists only in-frame clones, some missing. This sample has some 150,000 clones, with about 92% found just once. The sequences come from peripheral blood, collected on day 0 of MenACWY control vaccination. All receptors derive from an adult in good health. CDR3s include the opening cysteine and the closing phenylalanine or tryptophan. The D gene is left open where the match is weak. Rows give clone size only sometimes, using once, few, many, or a class for an expanded clone.

clone_size d_call j_call cdr3_length v_call cdr3_aa cdr3_nt
- - TRBJ1-2 18 TRBV25-1 CASSEWGSRGPSNYGYTF TGTGCCAGCAGTGAATGGGGTTCTCGGGGGCCTTCCAACTATGGCTACACCTTC
once TRBD1 TRBJ1-3 18 TRBV7-9 CASSSPDGQEGSGNTIYF TGTGCCAGCAGCTCCCCGGACGGACAGGAGGGATCTGGAAACACCATATATTTT
- TRBD2 TRBJ2-3 17 TRBV7-8 CASSEGTSGGAGYTQYF TGTGCCAGCAGCGAAGGGACTAGCGGGGGGGCCGGGTATACGCAGTATTTT
- - TRBJ1-5 13 TRBV12-3/TRBV12-4 CASFLGEGQPQHF TGTGCCAGCTTCCTAGGGGAGGGTCAGCCCCAGCATTTT
- - TRBJ1-2 12 TRBV2 CASRREATGYTF TGTGCCAGCAGGCGGGAAGCCACTGGCTACACCTTC
- - TRBJ2-1 15 TRBV2 CASRQPGHIQNEQFF TGTGCCAGCAGACAACCGGGACATATACAAAATGAGCAGTTCTTC
once - TRBJ2-7 15 TRBV21-1 CASSKPNRGPYEQYF TGTGCCAGCAGCAAACCTAACAGGGGCCCCTACGAGCAGTACTTC
- TRBD1 TRBJ2-3 15 TRBV19 CASSDDQGGTDTQYF TGTGCCAGTAGTGACGACCAGGGGGGCACAGATACGCAGTATTTT
- TRBD1 TRBJ2-2 14 TRBV6-5 CASSQGVNTGELFF TGTGCCAGCAGTCAGGGGGTGAACACCGGGGAGCTGTTTTTT
once - TRBJ2-7 16 TRBV4-1 CASSQVYKGRSSEQYF TGCGCCAGCAGCCAAGTATATAAGGGGCGCTCGAGCGAGCAGTACTTC
- TRBD2 TRBJ2-7 16 TRBV7-2 CASSSDGTSSTYEQYF TGTGCCAGCAGCTCCGACGGGACTAGCAGTACCTACGAGCAGTACTTC
once - TRBJ1-4 15 TRBV19 CASSIGRGPLGKLFF TGTGCCAGTAGTATCGGTAGGGGCCCTCTCGGAAAACTGTTTTTT
- TRBD1 TRBJ1-4 14 TRBV28 CASSRGTVNEKLFF TGTGCCAGCAGTCGTGGGACAGTTAATGAAAAACTGTTTTTT
once - TRBJ1-1 15 TRBV29-1 CSVPYRPDANTEAFF TGCAGCGTCCCGTACCGTCCTGATGCGAACACTGAAGCTTTCTTT
once - TRBJ2-5 16 TRBV21-1 CASSIPGQGGQETQYF TGTGCCAGCAGCATCCCCGGACAGGGGGGCCAAGAGACCCAGTACTTC
- - TRBJ1-2 13 TRBV5-1 CASSLDSGRGYTF TGCGCCAGCAGCTTAGACTCCGGCCGGGGCTACACCTTC
- - TRBJ1-2 12 TRBV28 CASSFLSYGYTF TGTGCCAGCAGTTTCCTGTCCTATGGCTACACCTTC
- TRBD1 TRBJ1-2 14 TRBV5-1 CASSLMTGLDGYTF TGCGCCAGCAGCTTGATGACAGGGTTGGATGGCTACACCTTC
- - TRBJ1-5 16 TRBV14 CASSERQDLGNQPQHF TGTGCCAGCAGCGAACGACAGGACCTTGGCAATCAGCCCCAGCATTTT
- - TRBJ2-1 11 TRBV20-1 CSARLVNEQFF TGCAGTGCGCGACTAGTCAATGAGCAGTTCTTC
once TRBD1 TRBJ1-2 13 TRBV6-6 CASSRDSNYGYTF TGTGCCAGCAGTCGGGACAGTAACTATGGCTACACCTTC
- - TRBJ2-7 13 TRBV3-1/TRBV3-2 CASSRGLSYEQYF TGTGCCAGCAGCCGTGGTCTCTCCTACGAGCAGTACTTC
- - TRBJ1-1 15 TRBV6-2/TRBV6-3 CASSYSTGRFTEAFF TGTGCCAGCAGTTACAGTACAGGTCGGTTCACTGAAGCTTTCTTT
- TRBD2 TRBJ2-7 15 TRBV6-5 CASSSGLAGSYEQYF TGTGCCAGCAGTTCGGGACTAGCGGGCTCCTACGAGCAGTACTTC
- - TRBJ2-1 13 TRBV11-3 CASSPGVQGEQFF TGTGCCAGCAGCCCTGGGGTACAGGGTGAGCAGTTCTTC
- - TRBJ1-6 15 TRBV11-2 CASSPKRVSNSPLHF TGTGCCAGCAGCCCCAAGCGTGTATCTAATTCACCCCTCCACTTT
- - TRBJ1-2 15 TRBV7-9 CASSKSGGDIYGYTF TGTGCCAGCAGTAAAAGTGGAGGAGATATCTATGGCTACACCTTC
- - TRBJ1-1 14 TRBV7-2 CASSVLQGLSEAFF TGTGCCAGCAGCGTACTACAGGGATTATCTGAAGCTTTCTTT
- - TRBJ1-1 15 TRBV9 CASSVDPEGVAEAFF TGTGCCAGCAGCGTAGATCCCGAGGGGGTCGCTGAAGCTTTCTTT
- - TRBJ2-4 15 TRBV28 CASSLWGLAKNIQYF TGTGCCAGCAGTTTATGGGGCTTAGCCAAAAACATTCAGTACTTC
- TRBD2 TRBJ2-1 16 TRBV2 CASAYRLAGGGGEQFF TGTGCCAGCGCCTATAGGCTAGCGGGGGGAGGGGGAGAGCAGTTCTTC
once TRBD1 TRBJ2-2 18 TRBV27 CASSILLQGTGNTGELFF TGTGCCAGCAGTATCCTATTACAGGGGACAGGGAACACCGGGGAGCTGTTTTTT
- TRBD2 TRBJ2-7 14 TRBV6-6 CASSLTSGPYEQYF TGTGCCAGCAGTTTGACTAGCGGTCCCTACGAGCAGTACTTC
- - TRBJ2-7 15 TRBV6-5 CASSYRTESSYEQYF TGTGCCAGCAGTTACAGGACGGAAAGCTCCTACGAGCAGTACTTC
- TRBD1 TRBJ2-4 15 TRBV25-1 CASSETGGGKNIQYF TGTGCCAGCAGTGAAACAGGGGGCGGCAAAAACATTCAGTACTTC
- TRBD1 TRBJ1-5 16 TRBV27 CASSPHIGQGDQPQHF TGTGCCAGCAGTCCCCATATCGGACAGGGAGATCAGCCCCAGCATTTT
- TRBD2 TRBJ2-1 15 TRBV27 CASSLGLAAYNEQFF TGTGCCAGCAGTTTAGGGCTAGCGGCGTACAATGAGCAGTTCTTC
- - TRBJ2-7 11 TRBV7-2 CASSFRLEQYF TGTGCCAGCAGCTTCCGGTTGGAGCAGTACTTC
- - TRBJ1-3 18 TRBV7-8 CASSLDRVGRASGNTIYF TGTGCCAGCAGCTTAGATCGGGTCGGCAGAGCCTCTGGAAACACCATATATTTT
- - TRBJ1-1 16 TRBV9 CASSDKWEQGNTEAFF TGTGCCAGCAGCGATAAATGGGAACAGGGGAACACTGAAGCTTTCTTT
- TRBD1 TRBJ1-4 16 TRBV5-1 CASSAGQQVSNEKLFF TGCGCCAGCAGCGCGGGACAGCAGGTGTCTAATGAAAAACTGTTTTTT
once - TRBJ2-7 14 TRBV2 CASQGSGLSYEQYF TGTGCCAGCCAGGGATCAGGCCTCTCCTACGAGCAGTACTTC
- TRBD2 TRBJ2-3 17 TRBV7-8 CASSLGLGLAGTDTQYF TGTGCCAGCAGCTTAGGACTGGGACTAGCGGGCACAGATACGCAGTATTTT